This T cell receptor beta chain was retrieved from a study of vaccination and CD4 T cells after COVID-19. General study points: The cohort comprised relatively few convalescent patients, and no early post-infection timepoints were analyzed.

The Oncomine TCR Beta short-read assay sequenced DNA from cultured CD4+ T cells. TCRdb called the PCR reads again in MiXCR, with one record for every CDR3 protein. The sample has 15,000 or so distinct CDR3 sequences; around 38% are singletons. Losses at the gene ends were 5 bases for V and 4 bases for J; bases not matched to a gene: 6. This CDR3 contains 15 residues. CDR1 and CDR2 from the germline V gene are SEHNR and FQNEAQ (reference sequence). This clonotype has a handful of counts. Antigen unknown. The treatment is: roughly 11-day PBMC culture with coronavirus spike peptide pools or control peptides (ViraFEST assay).

Sequencing used cultured CD4+ T cells from blood. The gene calls are TRBV7-9 and TRBJ2-3, with 10 nucleotides matching TRBD2. This clonotype was obtained from a human donor with COVID-19. CDR3 protein: CASSASGGLPDTQYF. The CDR3 nucleotides read TGTGCCAGCAGCGCTAGCGGGGGCCTCCCAGATACGCAGTATTTT.